Below, one T cell receptor beta chain is given with its context. Its antigen is not known. The data belong to a study of CD8+CD57+ T cells in acquired aplastic anemia. Looking at the study overall: Sorted CD4+ plus CD8+ cells gave DNA averaging 3.2 ug. Study-wide results and limits: Overlap between patients and controls comprised about 28 CD8+ CDR3 sequences. Patients and controls had CD8+ Simpson's diversity values that were not significantly distinct.

This CDR3 has 18 residues. The ends lost 0 bases at V and 4 bases at J; junction bases unmatched: 10. Germline V CDR1 and CDR2: SGHRS, YFSETQ. Patients selected for sequencing had displayed CD8+CD57+ cell expansion by flow cytometry. Genomic DNA templated the TCR beta VDJ and CDR3 profiling. TCRdb processed the reads anew with MiXCR; each CDR3 protein has one entry. The sample contains just over 450,000 distinct CDR3 sequences, about a third of which appear only once. Sequencing input: sorted CD4+, CD8+, or CD8+CD57+ T cells (not recorded which) from PBMCs. This clonotype originated in a human donor with aplastic anemia. The chain couples TRBV5-1 to TRBJ2-1, with 10 bases fitting TRBD1. CDR3 region: CASSLVRLSGQGYNEQFF. Here the CDR3 DNA reads TGCGCCAGCAGCTTGGTTAGATTGTCGGGACAGGGGTACAATGAGCAGTTCTTC.